A single sample is the source of the 3 T cell receptor beta chains below, sequenced in a study of response to subunit inactivated influenza vaccine. TCRdb fed the RT-PCR reads into MiXCR, producing one record per CDR3 protein. In the table there are around 530,000 distinct CDR3 sequences, 16% of which are singletons. Specimen: CD4+ T cells sorted from PBMCs, collected around 25 months after vaccination. The receptors derive from a man between 50 and 69 years old who received an inactivated influenza vaccine.

The rearrangement uses TRBV10-3 and TRBJ2-7; 10 bases agree with TRBD2. This CDR3 is 15 amino acids long. Germline V gene sequence: CDR1 ENHRY, CDR2 SYGVKD. V lost 7 bases, J lost 5 bases, and 11 bases stayed unmatched. CDR3 in amino acids: CAIKRGTSGTNEQYF. CDR3 nucleotide sequence: TGTGCCATCAAGAGGGGAACTAGCGGGACCAACGAGCAGTACTTC.

V and J are TRBV7-2 and TRBJ2-5; no clear D gene. This CDR3 comprises 14 residues. Trimming removed 4 bases from V and 5 bases from J, with 14 bases in between. Germline V lookup: CDR1 SGHTA, CDR2 FQGNSA. The CDR3 loop reads CASSSWTSVETQYF. The CDR3 nucleotides are TGTGCCAGCAGCTCGTGGACGAGCGTGGAGACCCAGTACTTC.

The V call is TRBV10-3, the J call TRBJ2-1; 7 bases align to TRBD2. From germline, CDR1 is ENHRY and CDR2 SYGVKD. V was pared by 3 bases and J by 5 bases, with 1 base of the junction left unmatched. This CDR3 comprises 13 residues. The CDR3 region has the DNA TGTGCCATCAGTGAACGGGGGGACAATGAGCAGTTCTTC. It codes for CAISERGDNEQFF.